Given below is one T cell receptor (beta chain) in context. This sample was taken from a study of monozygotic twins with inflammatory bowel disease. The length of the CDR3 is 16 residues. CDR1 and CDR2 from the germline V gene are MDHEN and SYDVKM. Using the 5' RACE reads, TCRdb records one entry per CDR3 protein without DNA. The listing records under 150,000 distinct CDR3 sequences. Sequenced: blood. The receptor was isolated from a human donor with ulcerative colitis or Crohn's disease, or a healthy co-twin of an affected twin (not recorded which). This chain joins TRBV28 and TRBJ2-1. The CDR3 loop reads CASSLLVGGSYNEQFF.